This T cell receptor beta chain emerged from a study of OX40 agonist ivuxolimab in advanced cancers. A note on the overall study: Ivuxolimab was a fully human IgG2 agonistic monoclonal antibody targeting the costimulatory receptor OX40 (CD134). Intravenous ivuxolimab was administered to patients every 2 weeks at six dose levels: 0.01, 0.1, 0.3, 1.5, 3 and 10 mg/kg. Of the approximately 50 dose-escalation patients, hepatocellular carcinoma was present in 19, melanoma in approximately 15, renal cell carcinoma in 9 and head and neck cancer in 9. A male proportion of 70% to 90% and a mean age of 60 years, ranging from 23 to 79, were recorded for the dose-escalation cohort. Prior anti-PD-1, anti-PD-L1 or anti-CTLA-4 therapy was permitted, and about two fifths of dose-escalation patients had received checkpoint inhibitors. Partial responses occurred in three dose-escalation patients, of whom one had hepatocellular carcinoma and two had cutaneous melanoma. The purpose of peripheral TCRbeta sequencing was to test whether ivuxolimab changed TCR sequence diversity and led to clonal T-cell expansion. The paper describes the monotherapy dose-escalation part (N of about 47 patients) of the phase I trial of ivuxolimab.

As concerns this clone: What antigen it recognizes has not been identified. It has no much larger one-base neighbor in the sample; base qualities were not kept.

The trial excluded patients who had a history of autoimmune disease or were on systemic immunosuppression. Peripheral blood for TCR sequencing was collected from all dose cohorts at baseline, on cycle 4 day 1, and on cycle 7 day 1. Samples were obtained from an open-label, multicenter, first-in-human phase I dose-escalation trial of ivuxolimab. The trial enrolled adults with locally advanced or metastatic head and neck squamous cell, hepatocellular, melanoma or renal cell carcinoma. CD4+ and CD8+ T cells were sorted separately from peripheral blood before TCR sequencing. To sequence the TCRbeta CDR3 region, genomic DNA was isolated from the sorted cells. The immunoSEQ Assay was used for sequencing of TCRbeta CDR3 regions. TCRdb provides this immuneACCESS table in a form limited to in-frame rearrangements. Some clones are lacking; in checked studies, under half of them reflect an unresolved V gene, and why the rest are absent is not known. Recorded for this sample are over 30,000 clones; roughly four fifths of them occurred a single time. 1.9% of the sample is held by the ten biggest clonotypes.

From the cysteine through the phenylalanine, the CDR3 covers 15 amino acids. The retained sequence is limited to the CDR3, 45 bases, with the frame set at the first base. Reading the germline V gene gives CDR1 KGHSH and CDR2 LQKENI. Trimming takes 4 bases from V and 2 bases from J, and the germline ends sit 15 bases apart. Study-wide conclusions, independent of this receptor: In the 0.1-3.0 mg/kg groups, partial responders were among the patients with the lowest normalized peripheral clonal expansion, particularly in CD8+ T cells. Low levels of normalized T-cell clonal expansion were also seen in some patients who did not respond. Clonal expansion of both CD4+ and CD8+ blood T cells was observed from baseline to week 6 at doses 0.1 to 3.0 mg/kg. The antigen specificity of the clonally expanded peripheral T cells was not determined. After ivuxolimab, more expanded clones were found on average in CD8+ T cells than in CD4+ T cells.

The receptor's source is an adult with an advanced solid tumor such as melanoma, head and neck, liver or kidney cancer. The sample here was CD4+ or CD8+ T cells sorted from blood, taken in a trial of the OX40 agonist ivuxolimab. This chain joins TRBV18 to TRBJ2-7, with the D segment identity uncertain. This receptor has the CDR3 CASSLTSAGAYEQYF. Read as DNA, the sequence is TGTGCCAGCTCACTGACGTCGGCAGGAGCCTACGAGCAGTACTTC.